This is a list of T cell receptor beta chains from one sample in a study of T-cell memory formation after mild COVID-19. TCRdb re-called the 5' RACE reads with MiXCR, one entry per CDR3 protein. The data show around 440,000 distinct CDR3 sequences, with 15% to 20% seen just once and roughly an eighth held by the top ten. Sequencing input: PBMCs or a T cell subset sorted from them (not recorded which). All receptors come from an adult woman who had mild COVID-19 (a few samples of this study predate the infection). Cell type and time point are not known. The CDR3 runs from the conserved cysteine through the conserved F or W. Fields, in order: D gene, V gene, clone size, J gene, CDR3 protein, CDR3 DNA. The D gene is left open where the match is weak. Where a row states a size, it is once, few, many or the class of an expanded clone; other rows omit it.

d_call: TRBD2
v_call: TRBV20-1
clone_size: NA
j_call: TRBJ2-1
cdr3_aa: CSAILAGAYNEQFF
cdr3_nt: TGCAGTGCAATTCTAGCGGGGGCCTACAATGAGCAGTTCTTC

d_call: NA
v_call: TRBV5-8
clone_size: NA
j_call: TRBJ1-6
cdr3_aa: CASSFAGNSPLHF
cdr3_nt: TGTGCCAGCAGCTTCGCAGGGAACTCACCCCTCCACTTT

d_call: NA
v_call: TRBV6-1
clone_size: NA
j_call: TRBJ2-1
cdr3_aa: CASRRAHPQDEQFF
cdr3_nt: TGTGCCAGCAGGAGGGCGCATCCGCAGGATGAGCAGTTCTTC

d_call: NA
v_call: TRBV7-2
clone_size: NA
j_call: TRBJ1-2
cdr3_aa: CASSLDRDPGYGYTF
cdr3_nt: TGTGCCAGCAGCTTAGACAGGGACCCCGGCTATGGCTACACCTTC

d_call: TRBD2
v_call: TRBV4-3
clone_size: NA
j_call: TRBJ2-2
cdr3_aa: CASRLSHLADDFAGELFF
cdr3_nt: TGCGCCAGCAGACTTTCTCACCTAGCGGACGATTTTGCCGGGGAGCTGTTTTTT

d_call: NA
v_call: TRBV12-3/TRBV12-4
clone_size: few
j_call: TRBJ2-7
cdr3_aa: CASSLNSVYEQYF
cdr3_nt: TGTGCCAGCAGTTTGAATAGTGTCTACGAGCAGTACTTC

d_call: NA
v_call: TRBV6-5
clone_size: few
j_call: TRBJ1-6
cdr3_aa: CASSRTKVGRAGSPLHF
cdr3_nt: TGTGCCAGCAGCCGCACCAAAGTAGGACGGGCCGGCTCACCCCTCCACTTT

d_call: TRBD1
v_call: TRBV6-5
clone_size: many
j_call: TRBJ2-7
cdr3_aa: CASNPGTGGSYEQYF
cdr3_nt: TGTGCCAGTAATCCCGGGACAGGGGGCTCCTACGAGCAGTACTTC

d_call: NA
v_call: TRBV20-1
clone_size: NA
j_call: TRBJ1-4
cdr3_aa: CSARELVTNEKLFF
cdr3_nt: TGCAGTGCTAGAGAGTTGGTTACTAATGAAAAACTGTTTTTT

d_call: NA
v_call: TRBV12-3/TRBV12-4
clone_size: NA
j_call: TRBJ1-6
cdr3_aa: CASSFGGANSPLHF
cdr3_nt: TGTGCCAGCAGTTTTGGGGGGGCCAATTCACCCCTCCACTTT

d_call: TRBD1
v_call: TRBV7-9
clone_size: NA
j_call: TRBJ1-2
cdr3_aa: CASSLLGQTGYTF
cdr3_nt: TGTGCCAGCAGCTTATTGGGACAGACGGGCTACACCTTC

d_call: TRBD1
v_call: TRBV14
clone_size: many
j_call: TRBJ2-1
cdr3_aa: CATSGTGYNEQFF
cdr3_nt: TGTGCCACCTCCGGGACAGGGTACAATGAGCAGTTCTTC

d_call: TRBD2
v_call: TRBV3-1
clone_size: NA
j_call: TRBJ2-1
cdr3_aa: CASSQEFSTSGKNAEQFF
cdr3_nt: TGTGCCAGCAGCCAGGAATTTTCGACTAGCGGGAAGAATGCCGAGCAGTTCTTC

d_call: TRBD1
v_call: TRBV12-3/TRBV12-4
clone_size: NA
j_call: TRBJ2-7
cdr3_aa: CASSRRQGVRSYEQYF
cdr3_nt: TGTGCCAGCAGCCGAAGACAGGGTGTACGGTCCTACGAGCAGTACTTC